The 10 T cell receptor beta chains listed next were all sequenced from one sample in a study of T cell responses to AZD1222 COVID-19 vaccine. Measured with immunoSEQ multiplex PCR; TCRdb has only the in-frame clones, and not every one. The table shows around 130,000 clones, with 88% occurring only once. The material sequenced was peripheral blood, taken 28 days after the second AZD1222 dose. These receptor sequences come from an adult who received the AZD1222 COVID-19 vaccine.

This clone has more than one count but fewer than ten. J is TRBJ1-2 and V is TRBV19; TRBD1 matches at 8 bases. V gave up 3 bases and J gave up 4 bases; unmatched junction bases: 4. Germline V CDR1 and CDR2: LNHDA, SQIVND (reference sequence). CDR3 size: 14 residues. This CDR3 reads CASSIADRGYGYTF. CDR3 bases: TGTGCCAGTAGTATCGCAGACAGGGGCTATGGCTACACCTTC. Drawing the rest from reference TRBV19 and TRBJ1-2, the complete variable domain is DGGITQSPKYLFRKEGQNVTLSCEQNLNHDAMYWYRQDPGQGLRLIYYSQIVNDFQKGDIAEGYSVSREKKESFPLTVTSAQKNPTAFYLCASSIADRGYGYTFGSGTRLTVV.

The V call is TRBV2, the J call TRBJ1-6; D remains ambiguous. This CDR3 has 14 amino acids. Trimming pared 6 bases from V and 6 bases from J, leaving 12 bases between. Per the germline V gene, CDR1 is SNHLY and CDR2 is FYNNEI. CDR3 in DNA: TGTGCCAGCAGCCTCCCTGCGGGTAATTCACCCCTCCACTTT. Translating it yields CASSLPAGNSPLHF.

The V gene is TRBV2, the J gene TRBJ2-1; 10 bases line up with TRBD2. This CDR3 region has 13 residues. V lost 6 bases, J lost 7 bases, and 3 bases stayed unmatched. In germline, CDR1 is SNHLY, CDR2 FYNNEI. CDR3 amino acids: CASSRAGGNEQFF. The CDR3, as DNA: TGTGCCAGCAGCCGAGCGGGGGGGAATGAGCAGTTCTTC. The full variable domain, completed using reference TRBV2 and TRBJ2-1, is EPEVTQTPSHQVTQMGQEVILRCVPISNHLYFYWYRQILGQKVEFLVSFYNNEISEKSEIFDDQFSVERPDGSNFTLKIRSTKLEDSAMYFCASSRAGGNEQFFGPGTRLTVL.

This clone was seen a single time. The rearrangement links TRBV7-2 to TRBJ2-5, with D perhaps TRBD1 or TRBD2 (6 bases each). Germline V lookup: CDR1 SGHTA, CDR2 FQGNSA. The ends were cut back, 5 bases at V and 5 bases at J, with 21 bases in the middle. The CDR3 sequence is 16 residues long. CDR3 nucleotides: TGTGCCAGCAGCAAAACCGAGCGGGTGAGGGGGGAGACCCAGTACTTC. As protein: CASSKTERVRGETQYF.

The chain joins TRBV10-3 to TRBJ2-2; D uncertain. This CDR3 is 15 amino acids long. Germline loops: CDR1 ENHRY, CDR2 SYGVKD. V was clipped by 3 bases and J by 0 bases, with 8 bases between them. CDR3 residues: CAISESATNTGELFF. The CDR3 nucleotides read TGTGCCATCAGTGAATCGGCCACGAACACCGGGGAGCTGTTTTTT.

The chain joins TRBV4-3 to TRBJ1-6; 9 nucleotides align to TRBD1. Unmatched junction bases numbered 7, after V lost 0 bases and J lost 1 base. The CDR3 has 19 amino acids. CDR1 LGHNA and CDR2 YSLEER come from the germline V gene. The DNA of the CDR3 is TGCGCCAGCAGCCAAGATTCACAGGGGGCCGGATCCTATAATTCACCCCTCCACTTT. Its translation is CASSQDSQGAGSYNSPLHF.

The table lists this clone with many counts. CDR3 residues: CASSSHGLGSNTEAFF. The CDR3 coding sequence is TGTGCCAGCAGTTCACACGGCTTAGGCTCGAACACTGAAGCTTTCTTT. This chain links TRBV28 with TRBJ1-1, with D uncertain. This CDR3 region has 16 residues. In germline, CDR1 is MDHEN, CDR2 SYDVKM. With 4 bases removed from V and 1 base from J, the gap between germline ends came to 16 bases.

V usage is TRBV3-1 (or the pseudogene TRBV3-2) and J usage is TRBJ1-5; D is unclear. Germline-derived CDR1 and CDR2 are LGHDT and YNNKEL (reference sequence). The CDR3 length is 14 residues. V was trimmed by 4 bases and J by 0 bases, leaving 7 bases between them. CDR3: CASSLSYSNQPQHF. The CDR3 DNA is TGTGCCAGCAGCCTTAGTTATAGCAATCAGCCCCAGCATTTT.

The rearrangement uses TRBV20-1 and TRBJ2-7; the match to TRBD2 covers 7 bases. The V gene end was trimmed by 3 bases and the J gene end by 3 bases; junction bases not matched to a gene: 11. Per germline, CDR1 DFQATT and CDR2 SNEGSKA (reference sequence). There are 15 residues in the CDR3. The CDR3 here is CSASKGRALVYEQYF. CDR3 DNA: TGCAGTGCTAGTAAAGGGAGGGCCCTCGTCTACGAGCAGTACTTC.

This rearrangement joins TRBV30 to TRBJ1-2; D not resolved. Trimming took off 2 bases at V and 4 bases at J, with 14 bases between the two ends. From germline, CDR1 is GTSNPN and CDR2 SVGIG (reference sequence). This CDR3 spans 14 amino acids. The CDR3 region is CAWSPLALGYGYTF. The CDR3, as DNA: TGTGCCTGGAGTCCACTGGCCTTAGGCTATGGCTACACCTTC.